Reported below is one T cell receptor (beta chain). As yet, its antigen is unknown. This sample stems from a study of OX40 agonist ivuxolimab in advanced cancers. For the study at large: Dose-escalation cases comprised hepatocellular carcinoma, melanoma, renal cell or head and neck cancer. The mean age was roughly 60 years, ranging from roughly 23 to 79, with 82.7% of participants male. Study observations and caveats: Normalized T-cell clonal expansion was also low in a subset of nonresponders.

Only in-frame clones appear in the TCRdb table, and some are missing; sequencing was by immunoSEQ multiplex PCR. The repertoire has 20,000 to 25,000 clones, 84% of them found once; the top ten carry approximately 15%. The germline CDR1 and CDR2 sequences are MNHEY and SVGAGI. The CDR3 consists of 14 residues. V lost 5 bases and J lost 0, with 11 bases in between. Autoimmune disease history or systemic immunosuppression led to patients being barred. This sequence originates from an adult with an advanced solid tumor such as melanoma, head and neck, liver or kidney cancer. The source was CD4+ or CD8+ T cells sorted from blood, collected in a trial of the OX40 agonist ivuxolimab. V gene TRBV6-5 combines with J gene TRBJ2-7; D remains ambiguous. The CDR3 nucleotides read TGTGCCAGCAGTCTTCAGGCTATCTCCTACGAGCAGTACTTC. This codes for CASSLQAISYEQYF.